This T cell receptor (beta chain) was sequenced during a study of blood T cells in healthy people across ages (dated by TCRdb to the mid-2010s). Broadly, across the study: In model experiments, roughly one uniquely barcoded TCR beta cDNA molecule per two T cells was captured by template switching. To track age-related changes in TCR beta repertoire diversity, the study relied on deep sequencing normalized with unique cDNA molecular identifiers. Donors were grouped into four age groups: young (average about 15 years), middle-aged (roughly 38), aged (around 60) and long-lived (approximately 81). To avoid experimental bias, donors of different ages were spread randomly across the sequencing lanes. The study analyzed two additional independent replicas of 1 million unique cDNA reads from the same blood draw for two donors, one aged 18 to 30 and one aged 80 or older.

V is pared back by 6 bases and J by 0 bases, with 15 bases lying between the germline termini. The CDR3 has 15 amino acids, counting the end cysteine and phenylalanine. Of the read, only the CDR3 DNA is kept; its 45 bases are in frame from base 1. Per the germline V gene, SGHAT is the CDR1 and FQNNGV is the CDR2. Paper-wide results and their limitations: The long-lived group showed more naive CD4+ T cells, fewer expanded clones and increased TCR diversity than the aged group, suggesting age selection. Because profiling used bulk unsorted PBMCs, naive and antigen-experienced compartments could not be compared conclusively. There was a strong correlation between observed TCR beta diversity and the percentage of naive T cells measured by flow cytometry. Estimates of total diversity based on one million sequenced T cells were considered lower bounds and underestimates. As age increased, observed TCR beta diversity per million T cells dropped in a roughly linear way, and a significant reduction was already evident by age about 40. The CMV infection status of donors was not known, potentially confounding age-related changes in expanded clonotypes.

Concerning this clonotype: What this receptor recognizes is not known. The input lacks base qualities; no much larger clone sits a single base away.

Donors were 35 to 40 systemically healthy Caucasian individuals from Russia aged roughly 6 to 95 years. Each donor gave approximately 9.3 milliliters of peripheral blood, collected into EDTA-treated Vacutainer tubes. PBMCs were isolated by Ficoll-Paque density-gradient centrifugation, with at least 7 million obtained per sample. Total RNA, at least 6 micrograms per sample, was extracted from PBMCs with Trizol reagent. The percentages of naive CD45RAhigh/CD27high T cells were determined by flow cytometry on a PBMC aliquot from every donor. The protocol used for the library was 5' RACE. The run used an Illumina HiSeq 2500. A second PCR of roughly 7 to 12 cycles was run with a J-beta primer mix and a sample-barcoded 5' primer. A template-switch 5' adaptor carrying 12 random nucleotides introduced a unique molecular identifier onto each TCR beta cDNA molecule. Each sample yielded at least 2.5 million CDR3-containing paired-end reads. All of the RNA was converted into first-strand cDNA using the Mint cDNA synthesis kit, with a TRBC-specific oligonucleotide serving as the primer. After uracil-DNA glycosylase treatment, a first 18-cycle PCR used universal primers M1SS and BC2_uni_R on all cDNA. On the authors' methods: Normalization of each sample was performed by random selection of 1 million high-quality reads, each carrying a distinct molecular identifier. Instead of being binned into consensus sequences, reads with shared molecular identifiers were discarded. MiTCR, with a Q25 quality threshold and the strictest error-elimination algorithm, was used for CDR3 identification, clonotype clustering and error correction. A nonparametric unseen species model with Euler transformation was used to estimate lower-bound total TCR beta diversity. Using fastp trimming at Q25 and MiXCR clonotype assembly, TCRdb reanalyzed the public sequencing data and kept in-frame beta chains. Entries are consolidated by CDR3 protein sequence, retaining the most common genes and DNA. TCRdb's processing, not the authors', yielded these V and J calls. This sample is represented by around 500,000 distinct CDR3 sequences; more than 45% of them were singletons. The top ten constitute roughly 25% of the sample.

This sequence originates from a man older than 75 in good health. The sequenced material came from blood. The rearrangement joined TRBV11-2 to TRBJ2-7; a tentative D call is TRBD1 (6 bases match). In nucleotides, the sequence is TGTGCCAGCAGTCCGGACAGCCCCCTCTCCTACGAGCAGTACTTC. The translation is CASSPDSPLSYEQYF. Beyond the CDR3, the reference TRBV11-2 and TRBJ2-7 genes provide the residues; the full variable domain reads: EAGVAQSPRYKIIEKRQSVAFWCNPISGHATLYWYQQILGQGPKLLIQFQNNGVVDDSQLPKDRFSAERLKGVDSTLKIQPAKLEDSAVYLCASSPDSPLSYEQYFGPGTRLTVT.